This passage covers 30 T cell receptor beta chains from one sample sequenced in a study of T-cell reconstitution after alpha-beta-depleted transplantation in children. Researchers prepared the TCRbeta library using unique molecular identifiers, the study reports. One entry per CDR3 protein, called by TCRdb with MiXCR from the PCR reads. The sample lists about 5,900 distinct CDR3 sequences, roughly a sixth occurring once. This sample comprised PBMCs, mostly from graft donor cells, obtained 180 days after TCRalphabeta/CD19-depleted stem cell transplant. The receptors derive from a patient under 10 years old who had a stem cell transplant for inherited bone marrow failure, so the T cells may come from the graft donor.

In its sample, this clonotype was seen many times. V gene TRBV28 combines with J gene TRBJ2-5; the match to TRBD2 covers 8 bases. CDR3 length: 14 residues. Germline loops: CDR1 MDHEN, CDR2 SYDVKM. The V and J ends lost 7 bases and 5 bases, in that order; junction bases with no gene match: 9. In nucleotides, the CDR3 is TGTGCCAGCACCGCGGGACTAGGGGTCGAGACCCAGTACTTC. Translation gives CASTAGLGVETQYF.

This clonotype was recorded at least ten times. The chain combines TRBV7-9 with TRBJ1-1, with no clear D. This CDR3 spans 14 amino acids. V lost 0 bases to trimming and J lost 0 bases, with 5 bases between them. CDR1 and CDR2 from the germline V gene are SEHNR and FQNEAQ (reference sequence). The CDR3 region has the DNA TGTGCCAGCAGCTTAGCCGGCATGAACACTGAAGCTTTCTTT. Residues: CASSLAGMNTEAFF.

Concerning this clonotype: A much larger clone lies one base from this, so it may be a read error. The chain combines TRBV11-1 with TRBJ2-3; D remains unclear. Germline-derived CDR1 and CDR2 are SGHAT and FQDESV (reference sequence). This CDR3 contains 12 residues. V was shortened by 1 base and J by 7 bases, with 6 bases between the two germline ends. The CDR3: CASSLVGNTQYF. The CDR3 DNA sequence: TGTGCCAGCAGCTTAGTGGGCAATACGCAGTATTTT.

This clonotype was picked up many times. The chain is built from TRBV20-1 and TRBJ2-7; D might be TRBD2 (5 bases). The germline V gene encodes CDR1 DFQATT and CDR2 SNEGSKA (reference sequence). This CDR3 region has 15 residues. As DNA, the CDR3 is TGCAGGCGCGATAAAGCACATGACGGGACCTACGAGCAGTACTTC. Residues: CRRDKAHDGTYEQYF.

This clonotype is classed as large. The chain recombines TRBV29-1 with TRBJ2-7; 8 bases align to TRBD2. The length of the CDR3 is 13 residues. Trimming at V came to 2 bases and at J to 2 bases, leaving 2 bases not matched to a gene. Germline CDR1 reads SQVTM; CDR2 reads ANQGSEA. CDR3 loop: CSVETSGTYEQYF. The DNA of the CDR3 is TGCAGCGTTGAAACTAGCGGTACCTACGAGCAGTACTTC.

The chain is built from TRBV6-2 or TRBV6-3 and TRBJ2-7; TRBD1 agrees at 7 bases. The V segment lost 6 bases and the J segment 7 bases; nucleotides outside the gene matches: 6. The CDR3 is 12 residues long. Per the germline V gene, CDR1 is MNHEY and CDR2 is SVGEGT. The DNA for the CDR3 is TGTGCCAGCAGCCTTGGGACAGTTGAGCAGTACTTC. Translation: CASSLGTVEQYF.

The rearrangement joins TRBV7-1 to TRBJ1-5, with D maybe TRBD1 (6 bases). TRBV7-1 is annotated as an ORF whose role is uncertain. The CDR3 consists of 16 residues. V was trimmed by 3 bases and J by 2 bases, leaving 14 bases between them. CDR3 sequence reads: CASSSLTGSRNQPQHF. The CDR3 nucleotides read TGTGCCAGCAGCTCCCTGACAGGATCTCGCAATCAGCCCCAGCATTTT.

This clonotype was counted ten times or more. The rearrangement joins TRBV5-4 to TRBJ2-3; D possibly corresponds to TRBD1 (7 bases). The V end lost 4 bases, the J end lost 5 bases, and 20 bases lay between the germline ends. The germline V gene encodes CDR1 SGHNT and CDR2 YYREEE (reference sequence). The CDR3 extends over 16 amino acids. The CDR3: CASSGRGTATGDTQYF. The DNA of the CDR3 is TGTGCCAGCAGCGGCCGGGGGACAGCGACGGGAGATACGCAGTATTTT.

This clonotype came up many times. The chain has TRBV18 and TRBJ2-5, with D possibly TRBD2 on 5 matching bases. The ends were cut back, 2 bases at V and 5 bases at J, with 15 bases in the middle. The CDR3 is 15 amino acids. Germline lookup yields CDR1 KGHSH and CDR2 LQKENI. CDR3 bases: TGTGCCAGCTCACCAACGACCGACGGAGGCGAGACCCAGTACTTC. Translation gives CASSPTTDGGETQYF.

This clonotype appeared many times. V gene TRBV7-9 combines with J gene TRBJ1-1, with D perhaps TRBD1 (5 bases). Trimming pared 6 bases from V and 0 bases from J, leaving 17 bases between. In germline, CDR1 is SEHNR, CDR2 FQNEAQ (reference sequence). The CDR3 is made up of 16 amino acids. The CDR3 region is CASRPSGQLMNTEAFF. The CDR3 bases are TGTGCCAGCAGGCCCTCGGGGCAGCTCATGAACACTGAAGCTTTCTTT.

This clonotype was counted ten times or more. The V gene is TRBV18, the J gene TRBJ2-5; 8 bases map to TRBD2. The germline CDR1 and CDR2 sequences are KGHSH and LQKENI. The CDR3 has 14 residues. Germline trimming cut 3 bases from V and 5 bases from J; bases unmatched to any gene: 5. The CDR3 protein is CASSPGLEQETQYF. The CDR3 DNA sequence: TGTGCCAGCTCACCGGGACTAGAGCAGGAGACCCAGTACTTC.

This CDR3 reads CASSQEGIMNTEAFF. The CDR3 DNA sequence: TGCGCCAGCAGCCAAGAAGGGATCATGAACACTGAAGCTTTCTTT. This chain links TRBV4-1 with TRBJ1-1; the D is unclear. The CDR3 length is 15 residues. The germline gives CDR1 MGHRA, CDR2 YSYEKL. V was shortened by 0 bases and J by 0 bases, with 8 bases between the two germline ends.

This clonotype was observed many times. The CDR3 sequence: CASSQESGETQYF. The CDR3 nucleotides read TGTGCCAGCAGCCAAGAGTCCGGAGAGACCCAGTACTTC. The rearrangement links TRBV3-1 to TRBJ2-5; unclear D gene. The CDR3 consists of 13 residues. The V and J ends lost 0 bases and 4 bases respectively, with 6 bases between them. Germline V gene data show CDR1 as LGHDT and CDR2 as YNNKEL (reference sequence).

The table lists this clonotype with many counts. The chain employs TRBV20-1 and TRBJ1-1; a weak D match, TRBD1 (5 bases). V shed 3 bases and J shed 3 bases, with 11 bases lying between them. This CDR3 has 13 amino acids. CDR1 and CDR2 (germline): DFQATT, SNEGSKA (reference sequence). For the CDR3, the DNA is TGCAGTGCTAGGACGGGGCTGCACACTGAAGCTTTCTTT. It translates to CSARTGLHTEAFF.

By its share, this clonotype is medium-sized. J is TRBJ2-5 and V is TRBV2, with 7 bases aligning to TRBD1. The CDR3 sequence is 16 residues long. V gave up 4 bases and J gave up 4 bases; unmatched junction bases: 12. Germline V lookup: CDR1 SNHLY, CDR2 FYNNEI. The CDR3 sequence: CASSGGTENGPETQYF. The CDR3 nucleotides read TGTGCCAGCAGTGGGGGGACAGAGAACGGACCAGAGACCCAGTACTTC.

The table lists this clonotype with many counts. The chain joins TRBV20-1 to TRBJ2-1; 7 bases are a match to TRBD2. The CDR3 totals 13 residues. Germline CDR1 DFQATT, CDR2 SNEGSKA (reference sequence). Trimming removed 6 bases from V and 4 bases from J; junction bases left unmatched: 6. The CDR3 DNA follows: TGCAGTGCACGAGCGGGGCCTTACAATGAGCAGTTCTTC. This sequence encodes CSARAGPYNEQFF.

In its sample, this clonotype was seen many times. The V and J genes are TRBV20-1 and TRBJ2-7, with 13 bases matching TRBD2. J lost 4 bases, V lost 4 bases, and 7 bases had no gene match. Germline V gene sequence: CDR1 DFQATT, CDR2 SNEGSKA (reference sequence). The CDR3 runs to 15 residues. Here the CDR3 DNA reads TGCAGTGCTACCAGTAGGACTAGCGGGAGATACGAGCAGTACTTC. Protein sequence: CSATSRTSGRYEQYF.

Many counts were recorded for this clonotype. The J gene is TRBJ2-7, the V gene TRBV12-3 or TRBV12-4, with TRBD2 identical over 7 bases. The CDR3 consists of 12 residues. Trimming cost V 11 bases and J 3 bases; bases outside gene matches: 7. The CDR3 DNA reads TGTGCCTCGCGGGGAGGGCACTACGAGCAGTACTTC. Protein sequence: CASRGGHYEQYF.

This clonotype was counted ten times or more. This chain links TRBV7-9 with TRBJ2-3, with D hard to call. The CDR3 sequence is 14 residues long. Germline CDR1 and CDR2: SEHNR and FQNEAQ (reference sequence). The V and J ends lost 4 bases and 2 bases respectively, with 10 bases between them. The CDR3 is CASSSRLFTDTQYF. The CDR3 coding sequence is TGTGCCAGCAGCTCCCGGCTTTTCACAGATACGCAGTATTTT.

The table lists this clonotype with many counts. This rearrangement joins TRBV18 to TRBJ2-2, with D uncertain. The germline V gene has CDR1 KGHSH and CDR2 LQKENI. This CDR3 has 15 amino acids. V was cut by 2 bases and J by 6 bases, with 13 bases left in between. In nucleotides, the CDR3 is TGTGCCAGCTCACCAAACCGGTTATTGGCCGGGGAGCTGTTTTTT. This gives the protein CASSPNRLLAGELFF.

Comments on this clonotype: A read error is possible here, since a much larger clone lies one base away. The genes are TRBV7-2 and TRBJ2-1; 7 bases are shared with TRBD2. CDR1 SGHTA and CDR2 FQGNSA come from the germline V gene. The CDR3 consists of 14 residues. The junction had 4 bases not matched to a gene; V was cut back by 6 bases and J by 2 bases. CDR3 region: CASRLRGTYNEQFF. CDR3 sequence (DNA): TGTGCCAGCAGACTGCGGGGGACCTACAATGAGCAGTTCTTC.

The table lists this clonotype with many counts. The genes are TRBV5-1 and TRBJ1-2; TRBD1 matches 7 bases. V lost 4 bases to trimming and J lost 4 bases; unmatched junction nucleotides: 7. The CDR3 length is 14 residues. CDR1 SGHRS and CDR2 YFSETQ come from the germline V gene. Written as DNA, the CDR3 is TGCGCCAGCAGCGCCGGGACAGAAAGCTATGGCTACACCTTC. Protein product: CASSAGTESYGYTF.

This clonotype was seen many times. V gene TRBV6-1 combines with J gene TRBJ1-6, with TRBD1 identical over 9 bases. This CDR3 comprises 15 residues. Germline trimming cut 4 bases from V and 6 bases from J; bases unmatched to any gene: 4. Germline lookup yields CDR1 MNHNS and CDR2 SASEGT. The CDR3 region is CASSVRDRVNSPLHF. The CDR3 DNA follows: TGTGCCAGCAGTGTCCGGGACAGGGTTAATTCACCCCTCCACTTT.

At least ten counts were recorded for this clonotype. J is TRBJ1-5 and V is TRBV19; 8 bases align to TRBD1. V lost 6 bases to trimming and J lost 7 bases; unmatched junction nucleotides: 11. In germline, CDR1 is LNHDA, CDR2 SQIVND (reference sequence). There are 15 residues in the CDR3. The CDR3 protein is CASSPSTGVGQPQHF. For the CDR3, the DNA is TGTGCCAGTAGCCCCTCGACAGGGGTAGGACAGCCCCAGCATTTT.

There are many counts of this clonotype. The V and J genes are TRBV5-4 and TRBJ2-1, with D possibly being TRBD2 (6 bases). Per germline, CDR1 SGHNT and CDR2 YYREEE (reference sequence). The CDR3 totals 15 residues. Trimming removed 3 bases from V and 4 bases from J, with 14 bases in between. In DNA form, the CDR3 reads TGTGCCAGCAGCTCACAGACTAGGGGATACAATGAGCAGTTCTTC. As protein: CASSSQTRGYNEQFF.

This clonotype was seen ten or more times. The V and J genes are TRBV10-3 and TRBJ2-3, with 7 bases aligning to TRBD2. Per the germline V gene, CDR1 is ENHRY and CDR2 is SYGVKD. V shed 5 bases, J shed 4 bases, and the junction held 6 bases outside the gene matches. The CDR3 totals 14 residues. The CDR3: CAISPGLDSDTQYF. CDR3 coding DNA: TGTGCCATCAGTCCCGGACTAGATTCAGATACGCAGTATTTT.

This chain joins TRBV28 and TRBJ1-6; TRBD1 aligns across 7 bases. The CDR3 has 14 amino acids. Germline values: CDR1 MDHEN, CDR2 SYDVKM. V shed 4 bases, J shed 7 bases, and the junction held 4 bases outside the gene matches. CDR3 loop: CASSSTGTNSPLHF. The CDR3 DNA follows: TGTGCCAGCAGTTCGACAGGGACGAATTCACCCCTCCACTTT.

This clonotype was observed at least ten times. This chain joins TRBV15 and TRBJ1-5; D may be TRBD1 (5 bases). V was clipped by 5 bases and J by 1 base, with 18 bases between them. The CDR3 is made up of 17 amino acids. The germline V gene has CDR1 LNHNV and CDR2 YYDKDF (reference sequence). CDR3 in DNA: TGTGCCACCAGCTCTACTATAGGGGCGGCGAGCAATCAGCCCCAGCATTTT. It codes for CATSSTIGAASNQPQHF.

V usage is TRBV24-1 and J usage is TRBJ2-1; D is perhaps TRBD1 (6 bases). Germline lookup yields CDR1 KGHDR and CDR2 SFDVKD. This CDR3 has 15 amino acids. CDR3 residues: CGAIYGGGSYNEQFF. DNA of the CDR3: TGTGGGGCCATTTATGGGGGCGGCAGCTACAATGAGCAGTTCTTC.

In this sample, this clonotype turned up many times. The rearrangement joins TRBV5-1 to TRBJ2-3; 13 bases fit TRBD2. Germline CDR1 reads SGHRS; CDR2 reads YFSETQ. V dropped 0 bases and J dropped 4; count of bases not matched to a gene: 5. The CDR3 spans 17 residues. CDR3 sequence (DNA): TGCGCCAGCAGCTTGGTGACTAGCGGGAGGCGGTCAGATACGCAGTATTTT. It specifies CASSLVTSGRRSDTQYF.